This T cell receptor beta chain was retrieved from a study of beta chain features in type 1 diabetes. Broader study findings: Insertion counts at VDJ junctions were lower in type 1 diabetes patients, who also showed more deletions there. A moderate, significant TCRB CDR3 shortening appeared in type 1 diabetes across four CD4+ subsets.

About this clone: The target antigen is unknown.

CD45RO/CCR7/CD25/CD127/CD95/CD27 sorting isolated CD4+ naive, central memory, regulatory and stem cell-like memory cells. Germline V gives CDR1 SQVTM, CDR2 ANQGSEA. V was pared by 7 bases and J by 2 bases, with 10 bases of the junction left unmatched. This CDR3 comprises 14 residues. Every isolated RNA sample was fully reverse transcribed, so sequencing captured expressed TCRB transcripts. The protocol was immunoSEQ multiplex PCR, while the TCRdb copy is restricted to in-frame clones and leaves out a portion. The sample holds over 200,000 clones; 11% are singletons and the top ten take 0.017%. The chain carries TRBV29-1 and TRBJ1-2; 7 nucleotides match TRBD1. The receptor comes from a man aged 25-45 years with type 1 diabetes. Sequenced: naive CD4+ T cells from blood. CDR3 bases: TGCAGCGCCGTCAACAGGGGTGACAACTATGGCTACACCTTC. It codes for CSAVNRGDNYGYTF.